This entry lists 20 T cell receptor beta chains sequenced from one sample in a study of OX40 agonist ivuxolimab in advanced cancers. Produced via immunoSEQ multiplex PCR; TCRdb's table is partial and in-frame only. The table records roughly 48,000 clones, 70% to 90% of them present only once. The source material was CD4+ or CD8+ T cells sorted from blood, sampled in a trial of the OX40 agonist ivuxolimab. Receptor source: an adult with an advanced solid tumor such as melanoma, head and neck, liver or kidney cancer.

The table lists this clone with a count of one. CDR3: CASSPSTGFNEQFF. CDR3 bases: TGTGCCAGCTCACCATCTACGGGTTTTAATGAGCAGTTCTTC. The chain combines TRBV18 with TRBJ2-1; D remains ambiguous. V lost 2 bases and J 7 bases, leaving 12 bases between the germline ends. Germline V gene data show CDR1 as KGHSH and CDR2 as LQKENI. The CDR3 is made up of 14 amino acids.

The gene calls are TRBV29-1 and TRBJ1-5; D gene ambiguous. The CDR3 loop spans 13 amino acids. V was pared by 4 bases and J by 3 bases, with 10 bases between. Per the germline V gene, CDR1 is SQVTM and CDR2 is ANQGSEA. DNA of the CDR3: TGCAGCGTTGGACGGGCCTTCAATCAGCCCCAGCATTTT. Translation gives CSVGRAFNQPQHF.

This chain joins TRBV29-1 and TRBJ2-3; the D is unclear. The CDR3 has 11 residues. Germline V gives CDR1 SQVTM, CDR2 ANQGSEA. V was trimmed by 4 bases and J by 6 bases, leaving 8 bases between them. This chain's CDR3 is CSVVVVDTQYF. Here the CDR3 DNA reads TGCAGCGTTGTCGTAGTGGATACGCAGTATTTT.

The chain has TRBV15 and TRBJ1-4; TRBD1 matches at 8 bases. Looked up from germline, CDR1 is LNHNV and CDR2 is YYDKDF (reference sequence). This CDR3 is 16 amino acids long. The V segment lost 0 bases and the J segment 7 bases; nucleotides outside the gene matches: 7. The CDR3 loop reads CATSRDPGGEGEKLFF. CDR3 DNA sequence: TGTGCCACCAGCAGAGATCCAGGGGGCGAGGGTGAAAAACTGTTTTTT. The entire variable domain, with the rest obtained from reference TRBV15 and TRBJ1-4, is as follows: DAMVIQNPRYQVTQFGKPVTLSCSQTLNHNVMYWYQQKSSQAPKLLFHYYDKDFNNEADTPDNFQSRRPNTSFCFLDIRSPGLGDTAMYLCATSRDPGGEGEKLFFGSGTQLSVL.

The chain has TRBV21-1 and TRBJ1-4; the table's D call TRBD1 went unverified against the DNA. TRBV21-1 is given as a pseudogene. The CDR3 consists of 17 residues. As DNA, the CDR3 is TGTGCCAGCAGTGAGCTCATAGCTACAGGTCATAATGAAAAACTGTTTTTT. Protein: CASSELIATGHNEKLFF.

The count of this clone is one. This chain links TRBV11-2 with TRBJ2-7; 12 nucleotides match TRBD1. V trimming: 2 bases; J trimming: 3 bases; junction bases outside the gene matches: 5. Germline CDR1 reads SGHAT; CDR2 reads FQNNGV. The CDR3 runs 16 residues. The CDR3 sequence: CASSLLGTGGGYEQYF. The CDR3 bases are TGTGCCAGCAGCTTACTCGGGACAGGGGGCGGCTACGAGCAGTACTTC.

This sequence joins TRBV6-5 and TRBJ1-2; D gene unclear. V was shortened by 7 bases and J by 0 bases, with 9 bases between the two germline ends. CDR1 and CDR2 from the germline V gene are MNHEY and SVGAGI. CDR3 length equals 13 residues. CDR3 nucleotides: TGTGCCAGCATCGCGGGAGCTAACTATGGCTACACCTTC. Translating gives CASIAGANYGYTF.

The chain combines TRBV12-5 with TRBJ2-1; 9 bases line up with TRBD2. Looked up from germline, CDR1 is LGHNT and CDR2 is FRNRAP. J lost 9 bases, V lost 2 bases, and 5 bases had no gene match. The CDR3 totals 14 residues. The CDR3 DNA sequence: TGTGCTAGTGGTTTGAGCGGGAGGAGCTCTGAGCAGTTCTTC. This translates into CASGLSGRSSEQFF. Together with reference TRBV12-5 and TRBJ2-1, the CDR3 gives the full variable domain: DARVTQTPRHKVTEMGQEVTMRCQPILGHNTVFWYRQTMMQGLELLAYFRNRAPLDDSGMPKDRFSAEMPDATLATLKIQPSEPRDSAVYFCASGLSGRSSEQFFGPGTRLTVL.

V gene TRBV5-1 combines with J gene TRBJ1-5; 7 bases align to TRBD1. The CDR3 totals 18 residues. J lost 1 base, V lost 3 bases, and 13 bases had no gene match. The germline CDR1 and CDR2 sequences are SGHRS and YFSETQ. The CDR3 DNA sequence: TGCGCCAGCAGCTGGGGGGGCAGGGGGGTACGGAGCAATCAGCCCCAGCATTTT. It is translated as CASSWGGRGVRSNQPQHF.

This clone was counted only a few times. The chain links TRBV7-9 to TRBJ1-2; D ambiguous. Germline assignment: CDR1 SEHNR and CDR2 FQNEAQ (reference sequence). This CDR3 has 13 amino acids. The V end was cut by 1 base, the J end by 2 bases, with 5 bases between. The DNA for the CDR3 is TGTGCCAGCAGCTTAGGTGGGAACTATGGCTACACCTTC. Its translation is CASSLGGNYGYTF.

This chain uses TRBV7-2 with TRBJ2-7; TRBD2 matches 10 bases. V shed 3 bases and J 2 bases; nucleotides not matched to a gene: 1. Germline CDR1 reads SGHTA; CDR2 reads FQGNSA. The CDR3 runs 14 residues. The CDR3 nucleotides are TGTGCCAGCAGCTTTAGCGGGGGGCCCTACGAGCAGTACTTC. This codes for CASSFSGGPYEQYF.

V gene TRBV28 combines with J gene TRBJ2-5, with 14 bases fitting TRBD2. CDR3 length equals 16 residues. Germline V gene data show CDR1 as MDHEN and CDR2 as SYDVKM. V was pared by 4 bases and J by 7 bases, with 8 bases of the junction left unmatched. CDR3 DNA sequence: TGTGCCAGCAGTTCTGAGGGACTAGCGGGAGTTGGGACCCAGTACTTC. This translates into CASSSEGLAGVGTQYF.

The J gene is TRBJ1-2, the V gene TRBV2; D remains ambiguous. Trimming took off 5 bases at V and 2 bases at J, with 12 bases between the two ends. The CDR3 totals 14 residues. CDR1 and CDR2 from the germline V gene are SNHLY and FYNNEI. The CDR3 nucleotides are TGTGCCAGCAGTTCTATTGGAGGGAACTATGGCTACACCTTC. This encodes CASSSIGGNYGYTF.

This clone occurred a few times. The V call is TRBV6-5, the J call TRBJ2-3, with D perhaps TRBD1 (5 bases). CDR3 length: 12 residues. V gave up 2 bases and J gave up 10 bases, with 10 bases separating them. Germline CDR1 and CDR2: MNHEY and SVGAGI. CDR3 sequence reads: CASSYRQGSQYF. Here the CDR3 DNA reads TGTGCCAGCAGTTACAGGCAGGGATCGCAGTATTTT.

V usage is TRBV6-1 and J usage is TRBJ2-3; TRBD1 might be the D (5 bases). There are 15 residues in the CDR3. The V gene's germline CDR1 is MNHNS and CDR2 SASEGT. Trimming removed 3 bases from V and 2 bases from J, with 12 bases in between. The CDR3 loop is CASSDWGTNTDTQYF. In nucleotides, the CDR3 is TGTGCCAGCAGTGATTGGGGCACCAACACAGATACGCAGTATTTT.

Only a few counts were recorded for this clone. This chain joins TRBV6-6 and TRBJ2-4, with D perhaps TRBD2 (5 bases). There are 14 residues in the CDR3. Germline V gene data show CDR1 as MNHNY and CDR2 as SVGAGI (reference sequence). Between the trimmed V and J ends, which lost 8 bases and 0 bases, there was a span of 11 bases. CDR3 protein: CASHEGLAKNIQYF. CDR3 DNA: TGTGCCAGCCACGAGGGTCTAGCCAAAAACATTCAGTACTTC.

The chain has TRBV5-4 and TRBJ2-7, with TRBD1 as a possible D gene (6 bases). The CDR3 is 14 amino acids. Germline CDR1 and CDR2: SGHNT and YYREEE (reference sequence). V shed 0 bases and J shed 1 base, with 8 bases lying between them. CDR3 amino acids: CASSLGTVSYEQYF. DNA for the CDR3: TGTGCCAGCAGCTTGGGGACAGTTTCCTACGAGCAGTACTTC.

This sequence joins TRBV2 and TRBJ2-6, with a weak D call TRBD1 (5 bases). The CDR3 contains 14 residues. V was cut by 3 bases and J by 2 bases, with 5 bases left in between. Germline V lookup: CDR1 SNHLY, CDR2 FYNNEI. CDR3 amino acids: CASSDRAGANVLTF. CDR3 nucleotide sequence: TGTGCCAGCAGTGACAGGGCTGGGGCCAACGTCCTGACTTTC.

The genes are TRBV10-3 and TRBJ2-7, with 8 bases aligning to TRBD2. V shed 4 bases and J 0 bases; nucleotides not matched to a gene: 17. In germline, CDR1 is ENHRY, CDR2 SYGVKD. This CDR3 contains 19 residues. The CDR3 nucleotides are TGTGCCATCAGTGCGTCGACAGTCCCCACTAGCGGCATCTCCTACGAGCAGTACTTC. Protein sequence: CAISASTVPTSGISYEQYF.

The chain recombines TRBV9 with TRBJ2-5; 8 bases are shared with TRBD1. The germline V gene encodes CDR1 SGDLS and CDR2 YYNGEE. This CDR3 has 15 residues. V was clipped by 2 bases and J by 3 bases; unmatched bases: 6. CDR3 region: CASSVPSGGEETQYF. Here the CDR3 DNA reads TGTGCCAGCAGCGTCCCCTCAGGGGGCGAAGAGACCCAGTACTTC.